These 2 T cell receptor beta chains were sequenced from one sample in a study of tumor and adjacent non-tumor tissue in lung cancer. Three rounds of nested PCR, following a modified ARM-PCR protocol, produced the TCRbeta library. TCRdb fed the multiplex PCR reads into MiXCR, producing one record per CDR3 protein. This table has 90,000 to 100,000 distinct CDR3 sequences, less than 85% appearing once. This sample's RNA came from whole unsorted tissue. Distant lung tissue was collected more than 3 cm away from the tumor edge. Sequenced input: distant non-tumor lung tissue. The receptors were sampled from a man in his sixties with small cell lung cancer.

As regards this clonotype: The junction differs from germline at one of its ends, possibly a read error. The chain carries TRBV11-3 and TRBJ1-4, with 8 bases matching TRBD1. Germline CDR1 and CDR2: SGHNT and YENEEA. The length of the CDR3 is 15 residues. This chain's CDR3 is CARVFKGQGREELFF. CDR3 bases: TGTGCCAGAGTATTTAAAGGACAGGGACGTGAAGAACTGTTTTTC.

The CDR3 region is CSAMSIPGQGREQYF. The CDR3 DNA sequence: TGCAGTGCTATGAGTATTCCGGGACAGGGACGCGAGCAGTACTTC. The genes are TRBV20-1 and TRBJ2-7; TRBD1 matches 9 bases. There are 15 residues in the CDR3. Trimming cost V 4 bases and J 6 bases; bases outside gene matches: 13. CDR1 is DFQATT, CDR2 SNEGSKA, per germline (reference sequence).